A selection of T cell receptor beta chains follows, all from one sample in a study of blood T cell repertoires in COVID-19. The data were produced by immunoSEQ multiplex PCR, yet TCRdb's version contains in-frame clones alone and is incomplete. The table shows 500,000 to 600,000 clones, with around nine tenths occurring only once. Sequenced sample: peripheral blood. The receptors derive from a woman aged 45 to 65 with COVID-19, enrolled during active disease. Each CDR3 is given with its conserved first and last residue. The order of the fields is V gene, CDR3 length, J gene, CDR3 protein.

v_gene: TRBV29-1; len: 15; j_gene: TRBJ2-3; CDR3aa: CSAVRQGGHTDTQYF
v_gene: TRBV18; len: 13; j_gene: TRBJ1-2; CDR3aa: CASSNFSVYGYTF
v_gene: TRBV7-2; len: 13; j_gene: TRBJ1-2; CDR3aa: CASTTGVPSGYTF
v_gene: TRBV19; len: 14; j_gene: TRBJ2-4; CDR3aa: CASSFTRDRGSQYF
v_gene: TRBV11-2; len: 14; j_gene: TRBJ2-5; CDR3aa: CASSSPGREETQYF
v_gene: TRBV19; len: 14; j_gene: TRBJ1-1; CDR3aa: CATTPGTTNTEAFF
v_gene: TRBV5-4; len: 14; j_gene: TRBJ1-2; CDR3aa: CASSLSSTNYGYTF
v_gene: TRBV7-2; len: 13; j_gene: TRBJ1-2; CDR3aa: CASSLGQLDGYTF
v_gene: TRBV28; len: 11; j_gene: TRBJ1-1; CDR3aa: CASSFLTEAFF
v_gene: TRBV5-1; len: 16; j_gene: TRBJ2-2; CDR3aa: CASSSTGTGIYGELFF
v_gene: TRBV7-9; len: 14; j_gene: TRBJ2-3; CDR3aa: CASSFSGGTDTQYF
v_gene: TRBV5-6; len: 11; j_gene: TRBJ1-1; CDR3aa: CASSSGQGAFF
v_gene: TRBV5-1; len: 13; j_gene: TRBJ1-1; CDR3aa: CASAQGADTEAFF
v_gene: TRBV29-1; len: 15; j_gene: TRBJ1-1; CDR3aa: CSVALMTGTNTEAFF
v_gene: TRBV5-6; len: 14; j_gene: TRBJ1-2; CDR3aa: CASSPRGADYGYTF
v_gene: TRBV11-2; len: 13; j_gene: TRBJ2-5; CDR3aa: CASSLERRETQYF
v_gene: TRBV19; len: 13; j_gene: TRBJ2-7; CDR3aa: CASSVGPAYEQYF
v_gene: TRBV27; len: 14; j_gene: TRBJ1-4; CDR3aa: CASSPAGLNEKLFF
v_gene: TRBV5-1; len: 15; j_gene: TRBJ1-6; CDR3aa: CASSQKTGEGSPLHF
v_gene: TRBV6-2/TRBV6-3; len: 15; j_gene: TRBJ2-5; CDR3aa: CASSLAGANQETQYF
v_gene: TRBV30; len: 15; j_gene: TRBJ2-3; CDR3aa: CAWSAGAYSTDTQYF
v_gene: TRBV28; len: 14; j_gene: TRBJ1-2; CDR3aa: CASSSPGTGDGYTF
v_gene: TRBV6-5; len: 15; j_gene: TRBJ2-5; CDR3aa: CASSYSLADQETQYF
v_gene: TRBV30; len: 16; j_gene: TRBJ2-7; CDR3aa: CAWSDFGLAGSYEQYF
v_gene: TRBV6-5; len: 16; j_gene: TRBJ2-7; CDR3aa: CASSYIRTSGPYEQYF
v_gene: TRBV5-4; len: 15; j_gene: TRBJ2-1; CDR3aa: CASAPGTSLYNEQFF
v_gene: TRBV28; len: 16; j_gene: TRBJ1-1; CDR3aa: CASSYRQGAAGTEAFF
v_gene: TRBV9; len: 15; j_gene: TRBJ1-4; CDR3aa: CASSVNGRANEKLFF
v_gene: TRBV5-1; len: 17; j_gene: TRBJ2-3; CDR3aa: CASSFATSGGVADTQYF
v_gene: TRBV19; len: 14; j_gene: TRBJ1-2; CDR3aa: CASRLPGQVYGYTF
v_gene: TRBV19; len: 14; j_gene: TRBJ1-2; CDR3aa: CASSPTQEHYGYTF
v_gene: TRBV5-1; len: 13; j_gene: TRBJ2-3; CDR3aa: CASERGEGDTQYF
v_gene: TRBV29-1; len: 16; j_gene: TRBJ2-7; CDR3aa: CSVTGVTGMGVDEQYF
v_gene: TRBV6-5; len: 14; j_gene: TRBJ1-2; CDR3aa: CASSSDRGTYGYTF
v_gene: TRBV7-9; len: 16; j_gene: TRBJ1-2; CDR3aa: CASLVGPEGENYGYTF
v_gene: TRBV20-1; len: 11; j_gene: TRBJ1-1; CDR3aa: CSASPGSEAFF
v_gene: TRBV28; len: 14; j_gene: TRBJ2-7; CDR3aa: CASTLAGQAYEQYF
v_gene: TRBV7-9; len: 12; j_gene: TRBJ1-2; CDR3aa: CASSLADYGYTF
v_gene: TRBV7-2; len: 13; j_gene: TRBJ2-7; CDR3aa: CASSPDRAYEQYF
v_gene: TRBV5-6; len: 15; j_gene: TRBJ1-3; CDR3aa: CASSYGTGSGNTIYF
v_gene: TRBV2; len: 14; j_gene: TRBJ1-1; CDR3aa: CASSERTGDTEAFF
v_gene: TRBV28; len: 13; j_gene: TRBJ1-2; CDR3aa: CASSSLRGYGYTF
v_gene: TRBV6-5; len: 13; j_gene: TRBJ1-1; CDR3aa: CASRSDRGTEAFF
v_gene: TRBV30; len: 13; j_gene: TRBJ1-5; CDR3aa: CAWSQEGDQPQHF
v_gene: TRBV7-9; len: 13; j_gene: TRBJ2-7; CDR3aa: CASSRGLAREQYF
v_gene: TRBV19; len: 14; j_gene: TRBJ2-1; CDR3aa: CASRSRGDYNEQFF
v_gene: TRBV27; len: 13; j_gene: TRBJ1-4; CDR3aa: CASRGMGRGKLFF
v_gene: TRBV19; len: 14; j_gene: TRBJ2-7; CDR3aa: CASSPTTGSVEQYF
v_gene: TRBV10-3; len: 14; j_gene: TRBJ1-1; CDR3aa: CAISEGGDETEAFF
v_gene: TRBV30; len: 14; j_gene: TRBJ2-1; CDR3aa: CAWILAGGPYEQFF
v_gene: TRBV25-1; len: 14; j_gene: TRBJ2-7; CDR3aa: CASSGRDRAHEQYF
v_gene: TRBV9; len: 14; j_gene: TRBJ2-3; CDR3aa: CASSVGGPPDTQYF
v_gene: TRBV14; len: 13; j_gene: TRBJ1-2; CDR3aa: CASSPGGMGGYTF
v_gene: TRBV6-5; len: 16; j_gene: TRBJ2-1; CDR3aa: CASSYPRAGGRNEQFF
v_gene: TRBV19; len: 14; j_gene: TRBJ2-7; CDR3aa: CASQRSLGAYEQYF
v_gene: TRBV5-1; len: 14; j_gene: TRBJ2-4; CDR3aa: CASSETTQGAVLYF
v_gene: TRBV28; len: 15; j_gene: TRBJ2-3; CDR3aa: CASSLKGANTDTQYF